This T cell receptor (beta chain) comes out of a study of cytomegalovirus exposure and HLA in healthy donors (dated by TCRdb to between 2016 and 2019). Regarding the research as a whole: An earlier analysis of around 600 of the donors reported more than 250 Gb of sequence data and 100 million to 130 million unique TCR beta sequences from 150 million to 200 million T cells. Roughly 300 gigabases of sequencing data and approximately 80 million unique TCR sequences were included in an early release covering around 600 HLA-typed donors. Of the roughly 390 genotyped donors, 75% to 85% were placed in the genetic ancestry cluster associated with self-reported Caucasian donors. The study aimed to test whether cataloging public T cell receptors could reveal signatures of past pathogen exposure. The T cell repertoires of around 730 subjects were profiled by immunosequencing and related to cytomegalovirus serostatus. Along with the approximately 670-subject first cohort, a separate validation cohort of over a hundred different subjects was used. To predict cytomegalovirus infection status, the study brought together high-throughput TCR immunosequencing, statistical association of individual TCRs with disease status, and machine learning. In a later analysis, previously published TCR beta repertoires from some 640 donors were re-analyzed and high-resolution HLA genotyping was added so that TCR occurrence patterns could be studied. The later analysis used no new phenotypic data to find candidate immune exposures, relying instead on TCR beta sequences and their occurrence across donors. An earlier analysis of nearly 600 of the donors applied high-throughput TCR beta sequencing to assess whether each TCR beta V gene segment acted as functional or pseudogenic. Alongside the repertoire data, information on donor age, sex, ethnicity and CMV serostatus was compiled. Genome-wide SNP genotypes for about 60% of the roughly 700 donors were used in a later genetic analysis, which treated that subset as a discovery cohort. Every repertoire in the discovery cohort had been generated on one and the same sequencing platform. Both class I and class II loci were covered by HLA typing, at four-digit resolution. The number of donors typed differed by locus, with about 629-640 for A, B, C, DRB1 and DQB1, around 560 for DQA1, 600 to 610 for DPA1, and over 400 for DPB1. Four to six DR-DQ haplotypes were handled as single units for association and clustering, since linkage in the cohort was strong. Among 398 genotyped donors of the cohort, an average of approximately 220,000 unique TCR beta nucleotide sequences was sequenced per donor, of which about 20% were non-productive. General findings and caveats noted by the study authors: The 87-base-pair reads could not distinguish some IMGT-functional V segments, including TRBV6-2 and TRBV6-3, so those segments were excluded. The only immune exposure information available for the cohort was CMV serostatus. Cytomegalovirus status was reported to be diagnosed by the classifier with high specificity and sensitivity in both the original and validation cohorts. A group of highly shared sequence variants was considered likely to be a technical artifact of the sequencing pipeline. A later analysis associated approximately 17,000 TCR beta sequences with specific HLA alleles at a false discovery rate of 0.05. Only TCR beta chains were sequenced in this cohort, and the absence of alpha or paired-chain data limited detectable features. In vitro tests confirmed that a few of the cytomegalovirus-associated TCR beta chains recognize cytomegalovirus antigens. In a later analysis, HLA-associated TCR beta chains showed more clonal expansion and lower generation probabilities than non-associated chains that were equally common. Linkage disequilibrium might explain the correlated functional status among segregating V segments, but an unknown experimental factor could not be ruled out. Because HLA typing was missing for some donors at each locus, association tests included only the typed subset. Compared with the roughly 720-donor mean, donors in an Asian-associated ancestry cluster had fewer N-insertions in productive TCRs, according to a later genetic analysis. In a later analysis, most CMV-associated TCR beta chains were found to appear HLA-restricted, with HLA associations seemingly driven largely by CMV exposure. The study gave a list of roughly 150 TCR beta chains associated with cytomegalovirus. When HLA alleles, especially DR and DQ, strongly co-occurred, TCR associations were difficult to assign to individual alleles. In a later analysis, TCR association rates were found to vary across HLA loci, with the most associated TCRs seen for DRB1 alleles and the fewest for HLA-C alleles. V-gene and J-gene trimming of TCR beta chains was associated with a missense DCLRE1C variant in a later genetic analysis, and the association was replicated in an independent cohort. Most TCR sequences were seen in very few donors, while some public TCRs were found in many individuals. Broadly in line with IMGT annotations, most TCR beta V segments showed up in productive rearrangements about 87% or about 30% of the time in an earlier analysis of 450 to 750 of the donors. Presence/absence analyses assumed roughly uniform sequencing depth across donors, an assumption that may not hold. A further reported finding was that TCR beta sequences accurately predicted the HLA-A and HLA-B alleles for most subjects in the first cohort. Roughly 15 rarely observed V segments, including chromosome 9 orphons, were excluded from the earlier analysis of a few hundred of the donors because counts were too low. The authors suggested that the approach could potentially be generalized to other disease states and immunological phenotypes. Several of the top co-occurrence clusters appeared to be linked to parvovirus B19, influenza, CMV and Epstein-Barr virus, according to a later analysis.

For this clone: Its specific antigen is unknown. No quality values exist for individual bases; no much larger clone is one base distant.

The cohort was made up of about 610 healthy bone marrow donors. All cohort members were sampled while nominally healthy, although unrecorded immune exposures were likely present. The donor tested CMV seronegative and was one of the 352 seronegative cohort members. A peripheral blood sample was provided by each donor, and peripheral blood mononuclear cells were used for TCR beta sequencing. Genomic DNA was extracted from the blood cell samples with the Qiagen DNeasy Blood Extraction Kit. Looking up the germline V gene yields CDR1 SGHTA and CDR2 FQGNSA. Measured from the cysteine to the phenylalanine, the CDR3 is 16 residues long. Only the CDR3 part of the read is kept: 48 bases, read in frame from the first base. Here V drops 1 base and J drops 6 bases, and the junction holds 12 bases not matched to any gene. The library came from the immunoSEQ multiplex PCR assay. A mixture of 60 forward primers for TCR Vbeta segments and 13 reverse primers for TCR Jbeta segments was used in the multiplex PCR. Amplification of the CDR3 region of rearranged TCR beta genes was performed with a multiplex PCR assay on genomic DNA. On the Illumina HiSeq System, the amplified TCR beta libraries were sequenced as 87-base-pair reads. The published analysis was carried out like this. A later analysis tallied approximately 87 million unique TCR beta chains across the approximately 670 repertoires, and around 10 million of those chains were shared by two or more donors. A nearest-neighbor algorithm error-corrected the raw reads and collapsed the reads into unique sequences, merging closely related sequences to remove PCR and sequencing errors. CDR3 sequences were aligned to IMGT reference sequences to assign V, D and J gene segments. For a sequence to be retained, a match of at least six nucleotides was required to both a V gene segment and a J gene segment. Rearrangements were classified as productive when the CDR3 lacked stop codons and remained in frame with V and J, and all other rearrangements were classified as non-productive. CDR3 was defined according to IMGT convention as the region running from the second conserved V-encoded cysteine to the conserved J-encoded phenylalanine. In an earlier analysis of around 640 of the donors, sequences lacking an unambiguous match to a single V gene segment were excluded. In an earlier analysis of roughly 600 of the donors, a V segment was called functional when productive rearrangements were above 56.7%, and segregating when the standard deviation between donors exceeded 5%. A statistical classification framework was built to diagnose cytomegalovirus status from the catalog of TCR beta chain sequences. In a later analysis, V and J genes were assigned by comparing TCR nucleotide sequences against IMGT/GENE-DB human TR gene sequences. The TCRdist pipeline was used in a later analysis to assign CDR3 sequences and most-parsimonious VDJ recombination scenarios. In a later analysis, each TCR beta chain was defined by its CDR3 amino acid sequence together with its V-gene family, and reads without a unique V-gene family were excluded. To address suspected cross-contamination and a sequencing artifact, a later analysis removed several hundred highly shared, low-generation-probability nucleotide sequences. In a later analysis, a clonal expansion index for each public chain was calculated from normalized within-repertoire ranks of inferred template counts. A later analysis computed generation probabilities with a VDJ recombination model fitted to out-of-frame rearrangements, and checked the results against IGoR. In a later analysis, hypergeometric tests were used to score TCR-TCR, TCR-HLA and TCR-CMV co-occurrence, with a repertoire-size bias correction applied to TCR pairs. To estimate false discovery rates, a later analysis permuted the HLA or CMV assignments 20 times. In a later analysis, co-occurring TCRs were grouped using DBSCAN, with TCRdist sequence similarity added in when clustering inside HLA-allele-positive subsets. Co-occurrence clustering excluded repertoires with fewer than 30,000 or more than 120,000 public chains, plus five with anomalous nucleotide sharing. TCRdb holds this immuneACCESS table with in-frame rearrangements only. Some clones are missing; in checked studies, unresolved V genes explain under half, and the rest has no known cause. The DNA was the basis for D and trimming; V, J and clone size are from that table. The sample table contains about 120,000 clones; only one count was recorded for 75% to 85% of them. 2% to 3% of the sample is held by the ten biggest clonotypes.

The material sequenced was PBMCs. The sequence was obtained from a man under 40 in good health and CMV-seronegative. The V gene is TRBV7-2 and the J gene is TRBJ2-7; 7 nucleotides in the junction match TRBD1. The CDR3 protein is CASSLVATGKYGEQYF. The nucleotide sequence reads TGTGCCAGCAGCTTAGTAGCGACAGGGAAATACGGCGAGCAGTACTTC.